These 24 T cell receptor beta chains were sequenced from one sample in a study of blood T cell repertoires in COVID-19. Sequencing used immunoSEQ multiplex PCR; TCRdb keeps in-frame clones, though not all of them. The top ten clones hold around 5% of a sample with 100,000 or so clones, just over 85% of them seen once. Sequences were obtained from peripheral blood. Receptors originate from a human donor in a cohort sampled during active COVID-19.

This clone was seen a single time. The V gene is TRBV10-3, the J gene TRBJ2-3, with D maybe TRBD1 (6 bases). The germline CDR1 and CDR2 sequences are ENHRY and SYGVKD. The V end was cut by 10 bases, the J end by 5 bases, with 16 bases between. The CDR3 contains 13 residues. Here the CDR3 reads CASSKGVQDTQYF. Written as DNA, the CDR3 is TGTGCCAGCTCCAAGGGGGTTCAAGATACGCAGTATTTT.

The J gene is TRBJ1-5, the V gene TRBV10-3; a possible D gene is TRBD1 (6 bases). The germline V gene has CDR1 ENHRY and CDR2 SYGVKD. Trimming took 3 bases from V and 0 from J, leaving 18 bases between them. The CDR3 has 18 residues. CDR3: CAISDPGGPFSSNQPQHF. DNA for the CDR3: TGTGCCATCAGTGATCCGGGGGGGCCATTTAGTAGCAATCAGCCCCAGCATTTT.

The V gene is TRBV28, the J gene TRBJ2-4; D is unresolved. From germline, CDR1 is MDHEN and CDR2 SYDVKM. CDR3 length: 16 residues. Trimming shortened V by 2 bases and J by 2 bases, and 13 bases separated the two germline ends. CDR3 region: CASSLRVSGTKNIQYF. The CDR3 DNA follows: TGTGCCAGCAGTTTACGTGTGTCAGGAACCAAAAACATTCAGTACTTC.

The rearrangement joins TRBV28 to TRBJ2-4; 7 nucleotides agree with TRBD1. V shed 6 bases, J shed 0 bases, and the junction held 11 bases outside the gene matches. CDR1 is MDHEN, CDR2 SYDVKM, per germline. The CDR3 length is 17 residues. In DNA, the CDR3 is TGTGCCAGCAGCTCAACAGGGGCCCGCTTAGCCAAAAACATTCAGTACTTC. Protein product: CASSSTGARLAKNIQYF.

This chain connects TRBV20-1 to TRBJ1-1; D not resolved. Per germline, CDR1 DFQATT and CDR2 SNEGSKA (reference sequence). CDR3 size: 11 residues. The ends were cut back, 6 bases at V and 4 bases at J, with 9 bases in the middle. The CDR3 DNA reads as TGCAGTGCCGCTGGGAGCACTGAAGCTTTCTTT. This sequence encodes CSAAGSTEAFF.

This clone was seen more than once but under ten times. V is TRBV5-4 and J is TRBJ1-2; a weak D match, TRBD1 (5 bases). V gave up 0 bases and J gave up 2 bases, with 14 bases separating them. CDR1 is SGHNT and CDR2 is YYREEE in the germline V gene (reference sequence). This CDR3 is 16 amino acids long. CDR3 sequence: CASSLGVGGANYGYTF. The CDR3 DNA follows: TGTGCCAGCAGCTTGGGCGTCGGCGGGGCGAACTATGGCTACACCTTC.

This chain connects TRBV24-1 to TRBJ2-5, with TRBD1 identical over 8 bases. The CDR3 contains 16 residues. The V gene end was trimmed by 3 bases and the J gene end by 7 bases; junction bases not matched to a gene: 12. CDR1 and CDR2 from the germline V gene are KGHDR and SFDVKD. CDR3 region: CATSDSWRTGTGTQYF. CDR3 DNA sequence: TGTGCCACCAGTGATAGTTGGCGGACAGGGACGGGGACCCAGTACTTC.

The chain links TRBV19 to TRBJ2-6; D might be TRBD1 (6 bases). CDR3 length: 23 residues. V lost 4 bases, J lost 2 bases, and 33 bases lay in between. CDR1 LNHDA and CDR2 SQIVND come from the germline V gene (reference sequence). This chain's CDR3 is CASSTPTGLNTPAFFAGANVLTF. In DNA form, the CDR3 reads TGTGCCAGTAGTACCCCGACAGGTCTAAATACCCCCGCGTTTTTCGCTGGGGCCAACGTCCTGACTTTC.

The rearrangement links TRBV10-3 to TRBJ2-3; D might be TRBD2 (6 bases). The CDR3 runs to 15 residues. V lost 5 bases and J 4 bases, leaving 16 bases between the germline ends. Germline CDR1 ENHRY, CDR2 SYGVKD. The chain's CDR3 is CAISIGSQPSDTQYF. CDR3 sequence (DNA): TGTGCCATCAGTATCGGGAGCCAGCCGTCAGATACGCAGTATTTT.

This sequence joins TRBV15 and TRBJ1-5; unclear D gene. Germline V gives CDR1 LNHNV, CDR2 YYDKDF (reference sequence). The CDR3 is 15 residues long. The V gene lost 0 bases and the J gene lost 3 bases, with 9 bases spanning the gap. The CDR3 sequence: CATSRDRGLNQPQHF. CDR3 DNA: TGTGCCACCAGCAGAGATCGAGGCCTCAATCAGCCCCAGCATTTT.

The genes are TRBV3-1 (or the pseudogene TRBV3-2) and TRBJ2-3; D remains ambiguous. Germline V gene data show CDR1 as LGHDT and CDR2 as YNNKEL (reference sequence). Trimming removed 1 base at V and 6 bases at J, with 8 bases between. This CDR3 contains 13 residues. The CDR3 DNA reads as TGTGCCAGCAGCCAAGGTCCGAGGGATACGCAGTATTTT. Translation: CASSQGPRDTQYF.

The chain combines TRBV19 with TRBJ2-1; TRBD2 matches 7 bases. Trimming took 3 bases from V and 5 from J; bases not matched to a gene: 7. Germline loops: CDR1 LNHDA, CDR2 SQIVND (reference sequence). This CDR3 has 15 residues. CDR3 in DNA: TGTGCCAGTAGTATTTGGGCGGGGAGGGACAATGAGCAGTTCTTC. This sequence encodes CASSIWAGRDNEQFF.

The chain's CDR3 is CASSKRGQGNTEAFF. The CDR3 nucleotides are TGTGCCAGCAGTAAAAGGGGACAGGGGAACACTGAAGCTTTCTTT. The chain uses TRBV6-6 and TRBJ1-1; 9 bases map to TRBD1. CDR1 and CDR2 from the germline V gene are MNHNY and SVGAGI (reference sequence). V lost 5 bases to trimming and J lost 1 base; unmatched junction nucleotides: 5. The CDR3 runs 15 residues.

This clone was picked up a small number of times. The V gene is TRBV5-8, the J gene TRBJ2-1, with 11 bases that match TRBD2. V dropped 4 bases and J dropped 9; count of bases not matched to a gene: 12. The CDR3 has 16 residues. In germline, CDR1 is SGHTS, CDR2 YDEGEE. In nucleotides, the CDR3 is TGTGCCAGCAGCCCCCGAGATAGCGGGAGGGCCACTGAGCAGTTCTTC. It translates to CASSPRDSGRATEQFF.

The chain carries TRBV10-3 and TRBJ2-2, with no clear D. The CDR3 sequence is 13 residues long. The germline V and J ends were trimmed by 10 bases and 3 bases, with 12 bases remaining between them. CDR1 ENHRY and CDR2 SYGVKD come from the germline V gene. Here the CDR3 DNA reads TGTGCCAGCCAGAAGTATGACACCGGGGAGCTGTTTTTT. Protein: CASQKYDTGELFF.

V and J are TRBV19 and TRBJ2-3; 7 nucleotides agree with TRBD2. CDR3 length: 16 amino acids. The germline V gene encodes CDR1 LNHDA and CDR2 SQIVND (reference sequence). Germline trimming cut 2 bases from V and 2 bases from J; bases unmatched to any gene: 7. The CDR3 protein is CASSISTSPPTDTQYF. CDR3 coding DNA: TGTGCCAGTAGTATATCGACTAGCCCACCCACAGATACGCAGTATTTT.

V gene TRBV3-1 (or the pseudogene TRBV3-2) combines with J gene TRBJ1-1, with 7 bases identical to TRBD1. Germline trimming cut 3 bases from V and 7 bases from J; bases unmatched to any gene: 5. Per the germline V gene, CDR1 is LGHDT and CDR2 is YNNKEL (reference sequence). The CDR3 has 13 amino acids. The CDR3, as DNA: TGTGCCAGCAGCCACGTTGGACAGGTTGAAGCTTTCTTT. Amino acid sequence: CASSHVGQVEAFF.

J is TRBJ2-1 and V is TRBV28; 7 bases align to TRBD1. The V gene end was trimmed by 6 bases and the J gene end by 8 bases; junction bases not matched to a gene: 7. The CDR3 has 13 residues. Germline V gene data show CDR1 as MDHEN and CDR2 as SYDVKM. CDR3 nucleotide sequence: TGTGCCAGCAGGTCGGCAGGGGGACATGAGCAGTTCTTC. This codes for CASRSAGGHEQFF.

J is TRBJ1-2 and V is TRBV28; tentatively, D is TRBD1 (6 bases). The germline V and J ends were trimmed by 4 bases and 4 bases, with 13 bases remaining between them. Germline assignment: CDR1 MDHEN and CDR2 SYDVKM. This CDR3 spans 14 amino acids. The CDR3 loop is CASSSSRGVYGYTF. The CDR3 nucleotides read TGTGCCAGCAGTTCGTCCAGGGGCGTCTATGGCTACACCTTC.

This clone was found once. V usage is TRBV28 and J usage is TRBJ2-7, with 10 bases aligning to TRBD2. The CDR3 spans 14 residues. V dropped 6 bases and J dropped 6; count of bases not matched to a gene: 8. Germline V gene lookup returns CDR1 MDHEN and CDR2 SYDVKM. In DNA, the CDR3 is TGTGCCAGCAGCTATAGCGGGAGGTCCCTCGAGCAGTACTTC. Translating it yields CASSYSGRSLEQYF.

The rearrangement links TRBV15 to TRBJ2-7; 8 nucleotides match TRBD2. The J segment lost 1 base and the V segment lost 0 bases, leaving 8 bases of the junction unmatched. Germline V gene data show CDR1 as LNHNV and CDR2 as YYDKDF (reference sequence). The length of the CDR3 is 17 residues. The DNA of the CDR3 is TGTGCCACCAGCAGAGATCAGTTCAGCGGGAGTTCCTACGAGCAGTACTTC. It encodes CATSRDQFSGSSYEQYF.

The CDR3 here is CASTTSGSYNEQFF. The CDR3 coding sequence is TGTGCCAGCACTACCTCAGGGTCGTACAATGAGCAGTTCTTC. The chain is built from TRBV28 and TRBJ2-1; a possible D gene is TRBD1 (5 bases). The CDR3 is 14 amino acids. Germline loops: CDR1 MDHEN, CDR2 SYDVKM. The ends were cut back, 7 bases at V and 4 bases at J, with 14 bases in the middle.

V is TRBV5-6 and J is TRBJ2-1; D gene unclear. Looked up from germline, CDR1 is SGHDT and CDR2 is YYEEEE. CDR3 length equals 12 residues. The V and J ends lost 2 bases and 7 bases respectively, with 7 bases between them. CDR3 DNA: TGTGCCAGCAGCTTCCTCGCGAATGAGCAGTTCTTC. This sequence encodes CASSFLANEQFF.

This clone came up many times. The gene calls are TRBV18 and TRBJ2-1; 9 nucleotides align to TRBD2. V was pared by 2 bases and J by 9 bases, with 2 bases of the junction left unmatched. The length of the CDR3 is 13 residues. Per germline, CDR1 KGHSH and CDR2 LQKENI. This chain's CDR3 is CASSPGLALEQFF. For the CDR3, the DNA is TGTGCCAGCTCACCAGGACTAGCGCTTGAGCAGTTCTTC.